These T cell receptor beta chains were read from a single sample in a study of blood T cell repertoires in COVID-19. The data were produced by immunoSEQ multiplex PCR, yet TCRdb's version contains in-frame clones alone and is incomplete. The sample lists under 40,000 clones, around nine tenths occurring once. The sample taken for sequencing was peripheral blood. The receptors were gathered from a man in his 70s with active COVID-19. The CDR3 runs from the conserved cysteine through the conserved F or W. Fields, in order: J gene, CDR3 length, V gene, D gene, clone size, CDR3 protein, CDR3 DNA. D genes are given only for firm matches. Part of the rows lack a size; the others show once, few, many or a class for expanded clones.

j_gene: TRBJ1-2; len: 18; v_gene: TRBV4-2; d_gene: .; abundance: .; CDR3aa: CASSQQGGLRTGAYGYTF; CDR3nt: TGTGCCAGCAGCCAACAGGGAGGGCTACGAACGGGGGCCTATGGCTACACCTTC
j_gene: TRBJ2-7; len: 16; v_gene: TRBV6-6; d_gene: TRBD1; abundance: .; CDR3aa: CASSRPTGLGSYEQYF; CDR3nt: TGTGCCAGCAGCAGACCGACAGGGTTGGGTTCCTACGAGCAGTACTTC
j_gene: TRBJ2-7; len: 14; v_gene: TRBV6-6; d_gene: TRBD1; abundance: .; CDR3aa: CASSWDRSSYEQYF; CDR3nt: TGTGCCAGCAGTTGGGACAGGAGCTCCTACGAGCAGTACTTC
j_gene: TRBJ2-2; len: 13; v_gene: TRBV27; d_gene: .; abundance: .; CDR3aa: CASNTRNTGELFF; CDR3nt: TGTGCCAGCAATACGAGGAACACCGGGGAGCTGTTTTTT
j_gene: TRBJ2-1; len: 18; v_gene: TRBV19; d_gene: TRBD2; abundance: .; CDR3aa: CASSRSLAGGPLFGEQFF; CDR3nt: TGTGCCAGTAGTCGAAGTCTAGCGGGAGGGCCGTTGTTTGGTGAGCAGTTCTTC
j_gene: TRBJ1-1; len: 16; v_gene: TRBV7-9; d_gene: TRBD1; abundance: .; CDR3aa: CASSLEGTGANPEAFF; CDR3nt: TGTGCCAGCAGCTTAGAGGGGACAGGGGCTAACCCTGAAGCTTTCTTT
j_gene: TRBJ1-1; len: 15; v_gene: TRBV19; d_gene: TRBD1; abundance: .; CDR3aa: CASSRTGGRDTEAFF; CDR3nt: TGTGCCAGTAGCCGGACAGGGGGCCGGGACACTGAAGCTTTCTTT
j_gene: TRBJ2-5; len: 18; v_gene: TRBV2; d_gene: TRBD2; abundance: .; CDR3aa: CASSERGKGLVLTETQYF; CDR3nt: TGTGCCAGCAGTGAACGTGGCAAGGGACTAGTTCTGACAGAGACCCAGTACTTC
j_gene: TRBJ1-3; len: 15; v_gene: TRBV6-2/TRBV6-3; d_gene: TRBD1; abundance: .; CDR3aa: CASSRTGRRGNTIYF; CDR3nt: TGTGCCAGCAGCAGGACAGGCCGGAGGGGAAACACCATATATTTT
j_gene: TRBJ1-1; len: 15; v_gene: TRBV19; d_gene: TRBD1; abundance: .; CDR3aa: CASSMKEGALTEAFF; CDR3nt: TGTGCCAGTAGTATGAAAGAGGGGGCGCTCACTGAAGCTTTCTTT
j_gene: TRBJ2-7; len: 15; v_gene: TRBV5-6; d_gene: TRBD2; abundance: .; CDR3aa: CASSPSGRAFYEQYF; CDR3nt: TGTGCCAGCAGCCCGAGCGGGAGGGCCTTCTACGAGCAGTACTTC
j_gene: TRBJ1-1; len: 13; v_gene: TRBV7-2; d_gene: .; abundance: .; CDR3aa: CASSSRMRTEAFF; CDR3nt: TGTGCCAGCAGCTCCCGTATGAGAACTGAAGCTTTCTTT
j_gene: TRBJ2-6; len: 16; v_gene: TRBV6-5; d_gene: .; abundance: .; CDR3aa: CASSYSRVTGANVLTF; CDR3nt: TGTGCCAGCAGTTACTCGAGGGTAACTGGGGCCAACGTCCTGACTTTC
j_gene: TRBJ2-3; len: 15; v_gene: TRBV6-6; d_gene: TRBD1; abundance: .; CDR3aa: CASSKGQGATDTQYF; CDR3nt: TGTGCCAGCAGCAAGGGACAGGGGGCAACAGATACGCAGTATTTT
j_gene: TRBJ2-5; len: 15; v_gene: TRBV7-2; d_gene: .; abundance: .; CDR3aa: CASSLQVGGAETQYF; CDR3nt: TGTGCCAGCAGCTTACAAGTTGGGGGGGCGGAGACCCAGTACTTC
j_gene: TRBJ2-1; len: 15; v_gene: TRBV7-2; d_gene: .; abundance: .; CDR3aa: CASSLVQGGSNEQFF; CDR3nt: TGTGCCAGCAGCTTAGTACAGGGAGGGTCTAATGAGCAGTTCTTC
j_gene: TRBJ2-2; len: 16; v_gene: TRBV3-1/TRBV3-2; d_gene: .; abundance: .; CDR3aa: CASSQADTTNTGELFF; CDR3nt: TGTGCCAGCAGCCAGGCCGACACCACGAACACCGGGGAGCTGTTTTTT
j_gene: TRBJ2-7; len: 14; v_gene: TRBV30; d_gene: .; abundance: .; CDR3aa: CAWSIWTGYYEQYF; CDR3nt: TGTGCCTGGAGTATTTGGACTGGATACTACGAGCAGTACTTC
j_gene: TRBJ2-7; len: 20; v_gene: TRBV21-1; d_gene: .; abundance: .; CDR3aa: CASSKEEERQGITSLHEQYF; CDR3nt: TGTGCCAGCAGCAAAGAGGAGGAGCGACAGGGGATAACGAGCCTTCACGAGCAGTACTTC
j_gene: TRBJ1-1; len: 14; v_gene: TRBV3-1/TRBV3-2; d_gene: TRBD1; abundance: .; CDR3aa: CASSQDRGYSEAFF; CDR3nt: TGTGCCAGCAGCCAGGACAGGGGGTACTCTGAAGCTTTCTTT
j_gene: TRBJ2-7; len: 17; v_gene: TRBV3-1/TRBV3-2; d_gene: TRBD2; abundance: few; CDR3aa: CASSQASGGPRAYEQYF; CDR3nt: TGTGCCAGCAGCCAAGCTAGCGGGGGCCCTCGGGCTTACGAGCAGTACTTC
j_gene: TRBJ2-5; len: 15; v_gene: TRBV28; d_gene: TRBD1; abundance: .; CDR3aa: CASSSTGTGEETQYF; CDR3nt: TGTGCCAGCAGTTCCACCGGGACAGGGGAAGAGACCCAGTACTTC
j_gene: TRBJ1-1; len: 16; v_gene: TRBV4-2; d_gene: .; abundance: .; CDR3aa: CASSQGTGFMNTEAFF; CDR3nt: TGTGCCAGCAGCCAAGGTACAGGGTTCATGAACACTGAAGCTTTCTTT
j_gene: TRBJ2-1; len: 14; v_gene: TRBV28; d_gene: .; abundance: .; CDR3aa: CASNLSGEHNEQFF; CDR3nt: TGTGCCAGCAACCTGTCAGGGGAACACAATGAGCAGTTCTTC
j_gene: TRBJ1-4; len: 15; v_gene: TRBV27; d_gene: .; abundance: once; CDR3aa: CASRPAGYGNEKLFF; CDR3nt: TGTGCCAGCAGACCAGCGGGTTACGGTAATGAAAAACTGTTTTTT
j_gene: TRBJ2-1; len: 15; v_gene: TRBV6-5; d_gene: .; abundance: .; CDR3aa: CASSYSGLHIYEQFF; CDR3nt: TGTGCCAGCAGTTACTCGGGACTCCATATTTATGAGCAGTTCTTC
j_gene: TRBJ2-1; len: 15; v_gene: TRBV3-1/TRBV3-2; d_gene: TRBD2; abundance: .; CDR3aa: CASSQPSGVYNEQFF; CDR3nt: TGTGCCAGCAGCCAGCCTAGCGGGGTCTACAATGAGCAGTTCTTC
j_gene: TRBJ1-2; len: 15; v_gene: TRBV28; d_gene: TRBD1; abundance: .; CDR3aa: CASSPSGTGKGGYTF; CDR3nt: TGTGCCAGCAGTCCCTCCGGGACAGGTAAAGGTGGCTACACCTTC
j_gene: TRBJ2-7; len: 13; v_gene: TRBV28; d_gene: .; abundance: .; CDR3aa: CASSREFGWEQYF; CDR3nt: TGTGCCAGCAGCCGGGAATTCGGGTGGGAGCAGTACTTC
j_gene: TRBJ1-1; len: 18; v_gene: TRBV7-9; d_gene: .; abundance: .; CDR3aa: CASSLAGGQTPMNTEAFF; CDR3nt: TGTGCCAGCAGCTTAGCGGGCGGACAGACCCCTATGAACACTGAAGCTTTCTTT
j_gene: TRBJ1-2; len: 16; v_gene: TRBV19; d_gene: .; abundance: few; CDR3aa: CASHPGRNRKGYGYTF; CDR3nt: TGTGCCAGTCACCCAGGGAGGAACAGGAAGGGCTATGGCTACACCTTC
j_gene: TRBJ2-3; len: 19; v_gene: TRBV7-9; d_gene: TRBD2; abundance: .; CDR3aa: CASSLLGSGSGQSRDTQYF; CDR3nt: TGTGCCAGCAGCTTACTGGGTAGCGGGAGCGGTCAGTCGAGAGATACGCAGTATTTT
j_gene: TRBJ2-2; len: 17; v_gene: TRBV7-9; d_gene: TRBD2; abundance: .; CDR3aa: CASSLEKTSGSRGELFF; CDR3nt: TGTGCCAGCAGCTTAGAAAAGACTAGCGGGAGTCGCGGGGAGCTGTTTTTT